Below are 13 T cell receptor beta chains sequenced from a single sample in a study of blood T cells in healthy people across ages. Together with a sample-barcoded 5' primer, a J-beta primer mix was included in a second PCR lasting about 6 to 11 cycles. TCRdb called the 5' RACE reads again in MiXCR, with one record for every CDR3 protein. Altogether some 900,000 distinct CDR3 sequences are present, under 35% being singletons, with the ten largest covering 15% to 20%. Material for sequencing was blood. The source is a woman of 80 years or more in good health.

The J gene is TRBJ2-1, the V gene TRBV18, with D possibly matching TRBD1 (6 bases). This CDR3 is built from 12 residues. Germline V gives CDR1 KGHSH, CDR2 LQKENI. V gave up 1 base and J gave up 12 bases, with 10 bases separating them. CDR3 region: CASSPQGELQFF. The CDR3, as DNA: TGTGCCAGCTCACCACAGGGGGAGTTGCAGTTCTTC.

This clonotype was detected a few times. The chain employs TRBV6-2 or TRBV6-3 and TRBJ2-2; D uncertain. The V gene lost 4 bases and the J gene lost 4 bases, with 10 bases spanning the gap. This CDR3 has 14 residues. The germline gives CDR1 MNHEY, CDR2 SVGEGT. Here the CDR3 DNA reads TGTGCCAGCAGTTTTCAGGACGGCACCGGGGAGCTGTTTTTT. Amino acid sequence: CASSFQDGTGELFF.

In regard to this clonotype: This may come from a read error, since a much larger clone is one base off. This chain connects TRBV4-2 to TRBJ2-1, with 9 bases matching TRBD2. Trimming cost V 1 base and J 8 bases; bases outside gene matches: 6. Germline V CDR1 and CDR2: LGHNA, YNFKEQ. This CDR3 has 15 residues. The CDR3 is CASSQGGGGGDEQFF. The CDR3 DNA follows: TGTGCCAGCAGCCAAGGAGGCGGGGGGGGCGATGAGCAGTTCTTC.

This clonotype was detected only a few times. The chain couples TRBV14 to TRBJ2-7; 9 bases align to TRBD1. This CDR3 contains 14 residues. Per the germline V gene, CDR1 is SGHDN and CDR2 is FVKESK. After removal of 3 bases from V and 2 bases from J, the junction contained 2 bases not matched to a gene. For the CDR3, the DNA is TGTGCCAGCAGCCATGACAGGGGGACCTACGAGCAGTACTTC. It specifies CASSHDRGTYEQYF. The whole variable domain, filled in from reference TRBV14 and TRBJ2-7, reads EAGVTQFPSHSVIEKGQTVTLRCDPISGHDNLYWYRRVMGKEIKFLLHFVKESKQDESGMPNNRFLAERTGGTYSTLKVQPAELEDSGVYFCASSHDRGTYEQYFGPGTRLTVT.

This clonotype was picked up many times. The CDR3 region is CASSFRTSGGAGLRGEQFF. The CDR3 DNA reads TGTGCCAGCAGTTTTCGGACTAGCGGGGGGGCAGGGTTGCGGGGTGAGCAGTTCTTC. This chain links TRBV28 with TRBJ2-1; 15 nucleotides match TRBD2. Trimming removed 3 bases from V and 9 bases from J; junction bases left unmatched: 15. This CDR3 is 19 amino acids long. In germline, CDR1 is MDHEN, CDR2 SYDVKM. The full variable domain, its missing parts supplied by reference TRBV28 and TRBJ2-1, is DVKVTQSSRYLVKRTGEKVFLECVQDMDHENMFWYRQDPGLGLRLIYFSYDVKMKEKGDIPEGYSVSREKKERFSLILESASTNQTSMYLCASSFRTSGGAGLRGEQFFGPGTRLTVL.

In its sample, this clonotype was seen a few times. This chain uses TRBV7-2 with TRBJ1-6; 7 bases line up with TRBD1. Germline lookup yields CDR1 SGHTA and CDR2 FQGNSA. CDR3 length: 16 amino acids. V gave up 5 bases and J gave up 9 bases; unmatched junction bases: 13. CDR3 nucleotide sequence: TGTGCCAGCAGCCTCGGCTATGGCAGGGGGTCTTCACCCCTCCACTTT. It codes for CASSLGYGRGSSPLHF.

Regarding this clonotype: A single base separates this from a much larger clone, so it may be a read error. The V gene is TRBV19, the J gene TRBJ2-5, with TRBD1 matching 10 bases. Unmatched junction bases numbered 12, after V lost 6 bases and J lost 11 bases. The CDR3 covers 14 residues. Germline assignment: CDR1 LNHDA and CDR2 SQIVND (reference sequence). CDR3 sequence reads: CASRGTGVNNEQYF. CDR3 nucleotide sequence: TGTGCCAGTAGGGGGACAGGGGTAAACAATGAGCAGTACTTC.

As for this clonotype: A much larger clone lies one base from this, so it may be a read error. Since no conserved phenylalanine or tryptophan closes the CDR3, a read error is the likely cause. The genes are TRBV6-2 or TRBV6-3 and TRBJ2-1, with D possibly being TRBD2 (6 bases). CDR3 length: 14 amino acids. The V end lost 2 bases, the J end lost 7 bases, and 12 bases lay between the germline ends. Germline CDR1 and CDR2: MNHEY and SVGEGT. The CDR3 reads CASSYGGKRNEQFV. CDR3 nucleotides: TGTGCCAGCAGTTACGGGGGGAAAAGGAATGAGCAGTTCGTC.

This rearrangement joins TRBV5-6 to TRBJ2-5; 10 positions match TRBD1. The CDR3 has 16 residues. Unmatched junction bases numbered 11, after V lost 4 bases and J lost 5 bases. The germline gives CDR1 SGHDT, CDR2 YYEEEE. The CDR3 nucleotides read TGTGCCAGCAGCAGGGCGAGGACAGGGGGTTGGGAGACCCAGTACTTC. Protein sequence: CASSRARTGGWETQYF.

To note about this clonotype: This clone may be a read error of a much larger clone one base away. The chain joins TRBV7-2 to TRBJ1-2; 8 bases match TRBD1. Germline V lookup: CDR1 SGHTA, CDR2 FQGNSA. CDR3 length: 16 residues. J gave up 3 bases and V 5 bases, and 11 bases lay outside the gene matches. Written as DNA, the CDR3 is TGTGCCAGCAGCCCCAACCGGGACAGGTTGGACTATGGCTACACCTTC. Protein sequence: CASSPNRDRLDYGYTF.

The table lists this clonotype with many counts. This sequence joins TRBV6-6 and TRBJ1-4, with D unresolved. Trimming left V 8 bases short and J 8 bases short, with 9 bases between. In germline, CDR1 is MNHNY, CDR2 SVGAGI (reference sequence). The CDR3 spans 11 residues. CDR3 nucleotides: TGTGCCAGCCGGGGTGGGGAAAAACTGTTTTTT. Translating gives CASRGGEKLFF.

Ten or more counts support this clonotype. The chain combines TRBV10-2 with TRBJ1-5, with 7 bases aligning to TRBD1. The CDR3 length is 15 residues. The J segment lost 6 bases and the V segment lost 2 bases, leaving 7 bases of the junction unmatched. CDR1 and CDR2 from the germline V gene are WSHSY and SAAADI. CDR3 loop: CASSEGQVEGQPQHF. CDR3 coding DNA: TGCGCCAGCAGTGAGGGACAGGTAGAAGGTCAGCCCCAGCATTTT.

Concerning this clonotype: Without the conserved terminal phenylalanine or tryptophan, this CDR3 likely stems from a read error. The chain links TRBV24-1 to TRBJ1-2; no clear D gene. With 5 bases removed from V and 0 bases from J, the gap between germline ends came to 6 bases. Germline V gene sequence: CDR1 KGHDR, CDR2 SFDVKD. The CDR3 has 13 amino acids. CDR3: CATSGPANYGYTL. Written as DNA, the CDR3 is TGTGCCACCAGTGGGCCAGCTAACTATGGCTACACCCTC.